This T cell receptor beta chain comes out of a study of cytomegalovirus exposure and HLA in healthy donors. Study at large: According to later analysis, the same platform produced the 110 or so validation and several hundred first-cohort repertoires. Findings and limits, study-wide: The tendency of first-cohort TCR clusters to co-occur in the approximately 110 validation repertoires was the finding of a later analysis. A few CMV-associated chains proved CMV antigen-specific in vitro.

Data came from immunoSEQ multiplex PCR; TCRdb stores just in-frame clones and leaves some out. This table holds about 200,000 clones, roughly 82% found once. Worth noting for this clone: The target antigen is unknown.

V shed 3 bases, J shed 3 bases, and the junction held 7 bases outside the gene matches. Germline loops: CDR1 SGHVS, CDR2 FQNEAQ. The CDR3 totals 15 residues. The clonotype comes from a woman aged 25 to 39 in good health and CMV-seropositive. The chain combines TRBV7-8 with TRBJ1-1; 7 bases map to TRBD1. What was sequenced was PBMCs. As DNA, the CDR3 is TGTGCCAGCAGCTTCGGGACAGATGGGTACACTGAAGCTTTCTTT. Translated, it gives CASSFGTDGYTEAFF. Using reference TRBV7-8 and TRBJ1-1 for the parts outside the CDR3, the full variable domain is GAGVSQSPRYKVAKRGQDVALRCDPISGHVSLFWYQQALGQGPEFLTYFQNEAQLDKSGLPSDRFFAERPEGSVSTLKIQRTQQEDSAVYLCASSFGTDGYTEAFFGQGTRLTVV.